Listed below are T cell receptor beta chains from one sample, sequenced in a study of control samples from healthy donors and cancer patients. Sequencing used immunoSEQ multiplex PCR; TCRdb keeps in-frame clones, though not all of them. The sample has 130,000 or so clones; 75% to 95% are singletons. Sequences were obtained from blood. These receptors were collected from a man aged 35-49 years in good health. The CDR3 runs from the conserved cysteine through the conserved F or W. The D gene is left open where the match is weak. Clone size is not always given. Where it is, it says once, few, many or a class for expanded clones.

j_gene	v_gene	len	d_gene	abundance	CDR3nt	CDR3aa
TRBJ1-6	TRBV5-1	15	-	-	TGCGCCAGCAGGGGGGAGAGCTCCTATAATTCACCCCTCCACTTT	CASRGESSYNSPLHF
TRBJ1-2	TRBV19	15	-	-	TGTGCCAGTAGTCCTTTACAGGGTAGCGGCTATGGCTACACCTTC	CASSPLQGSGYGYTF
TRBJ2-2	TRBV5-1	17	TRBD1	-	TGCGCCAGCAGCCACCGTGGGACAGGGGTGGACACCGGGGAGCTGTTTTTT	CASSHRGTGVDTGELFF
TRBJ1-3	TRBV9	15	TRBD1	once	TGTGCCAGCAGCTCCCTACAGGGGGCTGGAAACACCATATATTTT	CASSSLQGAGNTIYF
TRBJ1-3	TRBV10-3	16	TRBD1	-	TGTGCCAGCCTAAGAGGGACAGGGGTATCTGGAAACACCATATATTTT	CASLRGTGVSGNTIYF
TRBJ1-5	TRBV24-1	12	-	-	TGTGCCACCAGTACGAGGGACCAGCCCCAGCATTTT	CATSTRDQPQHF
TRBJ1-6	TRBV30	17	-	-	TGTGCCTGGGACGACTCGTGGGGCCGGGACAAGAATTCACCCCTCCACTTT	CAWDDSWGRDKNSPLHF
TRBJ1-2	TRBV6-5	14	-	-	TGTGCCAGCAGTCCGGCAGGGGCCCTTTATGGCTACACCTTC	CASSPAGALYGYTF
TRBJ2-6	TRBV25-1	17	-	-	TGTGCCAGCAGCTCCGGGACTTCGAACTCTGGGGCCAACGTCCTGACTTTC	CASSSGTSNSGANVLTF
TRBJ2-5	TRBV2	14	-	-	TGTGCCAGCGGGTGGATGGGAGGGGGGGAGACCCAGTACTTC	CASGWMGGGETQYF
TRBJ1-2	TRBV29-1	15	-	-	TGCAGCGTGGTGGAAAGGGGCCCGACCTTCTATGGCTACACCTTC	CSVVERGPTFYGYTF
TRBJ1-4	TRBV28	16	-	-	TGTGCCAGCAGTTCCCCCGCGGCCCCAACTAATGAAAAACTGTTTTTT	CASSSPAAPTNEKLFF
TRBJ2-1	TRBV5-1	15	TRBD2	-	TGCGCCAGCAGTGCTACTAGCGGGTCATACAATGAGCAGTTCTTC	CASSATSGSYNEQFF
TRBJ2-2	TRBV5-1	14	TRBD2	-	TGCGCCAGCAGCTTGGAGCGGGGCCTCGGGGAGCTGTTTTTT	CASSLERGLGELFF
TRBJ2-7	TRBV7-9	11	-	-	TGTGCCAGCAGCTTAGGTAGCGGGCAGTACTTC	CASSLGSGQYF
TRBJ2-2	TRBV5-1	18	TRBD1	-	TGCGCCAGCAGCTCACTACGGGACAGGGGGCGGAACACCGGGGAGCTGTTTTTT	CASSSLRDRGRNTGELFF
TRBJ1-6	TRBV5-1	15	-	-	TGCGCCAGCAGCGGCCCCGGGACAAATAATTCACCCCTCCACTTT	CASSGPGTNNSPLHF
TRBJ1-6	TRBV13	14	-	-	TGTGCCAGCAGCTTAGCTGCGGTGGGTTCACCCCTCCACTTT	CASSLAAVGSPLHF
TRBJ1-1	TRBV5-1	14	-	-	TGCGCCAGCAGCCAGACAGGACCTATGGGTGAAGCTTTCTTT	CASSQTGPMGEAFF
TRBJ1-4	TRBV5-1	15	-	-	TGCGCCAGCAGCTTGGCCTACAGCGGTAATGAAAAACTGTTTTTT	CASSLAYSGNEKLFF
TRBJ2-3	TRBV2	13	-	-	TGTGCCAGCAGTGACGAGGGGGGATCAACGCAGTATTTT	CASSDEGGSTQYF
TRBJ2-2	TRBV24-1	14	TRBD1	-	TGTGCCACCAGTGACGAGAGACAGGGCGGGGAGCTGTTTTTT	CATSDERQGGELFF
TRBJ1-5	TRBV19	12	-	-	TGTGCCAGTAGGGGAACAGGCAGGCCCCAGCATTTT	CASRGTGRPQHF
TRBJ2-3	TRBV5-4	15	TRBD1	-	TGTGCCAGCGCTATGACAGGGGGCAGAACAGATACGCAGTATTTT	CASAMTGGRTDTQYF
TRBJ1-5	TRBV10-3	18	-	-	TGTGCCATCAGTGATGGACCCGAGGCAGGGAGGGGGGATCAGCCCCAGCATTTT	CAISDGPEAGRGDQPQHF
TRBJ1-1	TRBV7-9	13	-	-	TGTGCCAGCAGCTTGGATGAAGGGACTGAAGCTTTCTTT	CASSLDEGTEAFF
TRBJ2-3	TRBV5-1	14	-	-	TGCGCCAGCAGCCCTGGTGGGTTCACGGATACGCAGTATTTT	CASSPGGFTDTQYF
TRBJ1-2	TRBV7-9	12	-	-	TGTGCCAGCAGCTTAGATTGGGGTGGCTACACCTTC	CASSLDWGGYTF
TRBJ1-2	TRBV2	14	TRBD1	-	TGTGCCAGCAGTGAGGACAGGGCACGCTATGGCTACACCTTC	CASSEDRARYGYTF
TRBJ2-1	TRBV4-1	17	TRBD1	-	TGCGCCAGCAGCTACCGTCCGGGACAGGGAATTGTCAATGAGCAGTTCTTC	CASSYRPGQGIVNEQFF
TRBJ2-7	TRBV2	13	TRBD2	-	TGTGCCAGTCAGGTTAGCGGGGGGTACGAGCAGTACTTC	CASQVSGGYEQYF
TRBJ1-2	TRBV11-2	15	TRBD1	-	TGTGCCAGCAGCTCCGAGGACAGGGTTTACTATGGCTACACCTTC	CASSSEDRVYYGYTF
TRBJ1-2	TRBV28	16	-	-	TGTGCCAGCAGTTTATTGGGAAGCCCTAAAGCCGCGGGCTACACCTTC	CASSLLGSPKAAGYTF
TRBJ1-1	TRBV3-1/TRBV3-2	13	-	-	TGTGCCAGCAGTTCGACAGGCAACACTGAAGCTTTCTTT	CASSSTGNTEAFF
TRBJ2-3	TRBV5-4	16	TRBD2	-	TGTGCCAGCAGCTTGGCCAGCGGGGGCCGCACAGATACGCAGTATTTT	CASSLASGGRTDTQYF
TRBJ2-7	TRBV10-3	14	TRBD1	-	TGTGCCATCAGCGGACAGGGGAATTCCTACGAGCAGTACTTC	CAISGQGNSYEQYF
TRBJ1-1	TRBV10-3	14	-	-	TGTGCCATCAGATCGGGGGAAGGGAACACTGAAGCTTTCTTT	CAIRSGEGNTEAFF
TRBJ2-5	TRBV7-8	16	-	-	TGTGCCAGCAGCTCCCCCCGGGGGGCATTTCAAGAGACCCAGTACTTC	CASSSPRGAFQETQYF
TRBJ2-1	TRBV10-3	13	-	-	TGTGCCATCAGCCGGGGGTTAAACAATGAGCAGTTCTTC	CAISRGLNNEQFF
TRBJ1-1	TRBV2	13	-	-	TGTGCCAGCAGTGAAAGGGCAGGAGCTGAAGCTTTCTTT	CASSERAGAEAFF
TRBJ2-3	TRBV3-1/TRBV3-2	18	TRBD2	-	TGTGCCAGCAGCTTGGAGGGTACTAGCGGGGGGTCCACAGATACGCAGTATTTT	CASSLEGTSGGSTDTQYF
TRBJ2-3	TRBV4-2	13	-	-	TGTGCCAGCAGCCAAGGCGAGGCAGATACGCAGTATTTT	CASSQGEADTQYF
TRBJ1-2	TRBV28	13	-	-	TGTGCCAGCAGTCGTGGGTTCAAGGGAGGCTACACCTTC	CASSRGFKGGYTF
TRBJ2-5	TRBV5-1	15	-	-	TGCGCCAGCAGCTACTTAGAGGGGGAGATCGGGACCCAGTACTTC	CASSYLEGEIGTQYF
TRBJ1-1	TRBV19	13	-	-	TGTGCCAGTAATGAAGGAGGGCACACTGAAGCTTTCTTT	CASNEGGHTEAFF
TRBJ2-2	TRBV24-1	15	-	-	TGTGCCACCAGTGATTCCGGACGGGGGTCGGGGGAGCTGTTTTTT	CATSDSGRGSGELFF
TRBJ2-5	TRBV3-1/TRBV3-2	11	-	-	TGTGCCAGCAGCCTACAAGAGACCCAGTACTTC	CASSLQETQYF
TRBJ1-6	TRBV7-9	12	TRBD1	once	TGTGCCAGCAGTAACAGGGGTACACCCCTCCACTTT	CASSNRGTPLHF
TRBJ2-7	TRBV10-3	15	TRBD1	-	TGTGCCATCAGAACGGGACAGGGGCCTGACTACGAGCAGTACTTC	CAIRTGQGPDYEQYF